This record looks at one T cell receptor (beta chain) sequence and its context. Antigen unknown. This sample is drawn from a study of cytomegalovirus exposure and HLA in healthy donors. Per the germline V gene, CDR1 is LNHDA and CDR2 is SQIVND (reference sequence). The CDR3 runs 15 residues. The V gene end was trimmed by 6 bases and the J gene end by 4 bases; junction bases not matched to a gene: 11. Study-level points and caveats: 87-base-pair reads could not separate some V segments, including TRBV6-2 and TRBV6-3.

PCR amplification relied on 60 Vbeta primers (plus 13 Jbeta primers). The method was immunoSEQ multiplex PCR; TCRdb's version includes in-frame clones alone and lacks a portion of them. The sample has 70,000 to 100,000 clones, about 80% seen once. The receptor comes from a woman in her forties or fifties in good health and CMV-seropositive. The chain combines TRBV19 with TRBJ1-2; 7 bases align to TRBD1. Sequencing was performed on PBMCs. DNA for the CDR3: TGTGCCAGTAGCCGTCCGGGACAGCCCTTCTATGGCTACACCTTC. This gives the protein CASSRPGQPFYGYTF.